The TCR beta chain described here comes from a study of CD8 T cells in ankylosing spondylitis. This clonotype was observed many times. No antigen is known for it. Trimming removed 3 bases from V and 4 bases from J; junction bases left unmatched: 5. CDR1 is MNHEY, CDR2 SMNVEV, per germline (reference sequence). The CDR3 is 14 residues long. General observations from the study: In ankylosing spondylitis blood, a motif of seven to nine highly homologous TCR beta variants appeared characteristic. Researchers report that disease-linked clones proved CD8+ and relatively rare in peripheral blood. Earlier literature documents some of the motif variants in reactive arthritis synovial fluid and blood. Significant enrichment of disease-linked clones was reported in matched ankylosing spondylitis synovial fluid.

By quantitative 5'-RACE with molecular barcodes, the TCR beta libraries were made. TCRdb recomputed calls from the 5' RACE reads with MiXCR, one row per CDR3 protein. Here the sample spans around 220,000 distinct CDR3 sequences, about 18% being singletons. The sequence was obtained from a male donor with ankylosing spondylitis. The sequencing sample was made of blood, either unsorted or a sorted T cell fraction (not recorded which). This rearrangement joins TRBV27 to TRBJ2-7; 8 bases match TRBD1. CDR3 coding DNA: TGTGCCAGCAGTTTCGGGACAGGCCTTTACGAGCAGTACTTC. Translated: CASSFGTGLYEQYF.